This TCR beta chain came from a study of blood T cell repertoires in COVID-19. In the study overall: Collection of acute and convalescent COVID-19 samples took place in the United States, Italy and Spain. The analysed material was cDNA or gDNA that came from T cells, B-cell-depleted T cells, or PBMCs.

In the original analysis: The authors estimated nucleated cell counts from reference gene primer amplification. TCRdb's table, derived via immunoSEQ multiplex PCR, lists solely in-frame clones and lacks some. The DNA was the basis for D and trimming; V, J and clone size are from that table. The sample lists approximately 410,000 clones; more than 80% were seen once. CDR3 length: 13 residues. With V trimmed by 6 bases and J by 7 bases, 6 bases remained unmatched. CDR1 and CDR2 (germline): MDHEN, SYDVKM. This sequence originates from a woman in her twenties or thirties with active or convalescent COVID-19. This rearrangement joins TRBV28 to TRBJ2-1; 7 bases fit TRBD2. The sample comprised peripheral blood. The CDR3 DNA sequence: TGTGCCAGCAGGGGGACCGGGGGGAATGAGCAGTTCTTC. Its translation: CASRGTGGNEQFF. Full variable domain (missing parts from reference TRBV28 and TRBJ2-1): DVKVTQSSRYLVKRTGEKVFLECVQDMDHENMFWYRQDPGLGLRLIYFSYDVKMKEKGDIPEGYSVSREKKERFSLILESASTNQTSMYLCASRGTGGNEQFFGPGTRLTVL.